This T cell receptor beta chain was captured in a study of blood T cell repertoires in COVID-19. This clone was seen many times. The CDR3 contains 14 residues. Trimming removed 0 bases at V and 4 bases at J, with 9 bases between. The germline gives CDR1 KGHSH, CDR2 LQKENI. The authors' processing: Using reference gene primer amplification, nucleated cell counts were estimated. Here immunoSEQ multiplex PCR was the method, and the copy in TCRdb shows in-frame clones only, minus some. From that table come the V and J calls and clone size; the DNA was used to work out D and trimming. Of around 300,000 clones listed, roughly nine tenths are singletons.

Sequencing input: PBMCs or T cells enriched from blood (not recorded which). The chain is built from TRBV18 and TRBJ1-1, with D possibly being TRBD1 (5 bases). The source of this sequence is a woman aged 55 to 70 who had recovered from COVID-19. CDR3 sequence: CASSPPGGSTEAFF. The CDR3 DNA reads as TGTGCCAGCTCACCACCGGGGGGGAGCACTGAAGCTTTCTTT. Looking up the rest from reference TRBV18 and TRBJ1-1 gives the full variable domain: NAGVMQNPRHLVRRRGQEARLRCSPMKGHSHVYWYRQLPEEGLKFMVYLQKENIIDESGMPKERFSAEFPKEGPSILRIQQVVRGDSAAYFCASSPPGGSTEAFFGQGTRLTVV.